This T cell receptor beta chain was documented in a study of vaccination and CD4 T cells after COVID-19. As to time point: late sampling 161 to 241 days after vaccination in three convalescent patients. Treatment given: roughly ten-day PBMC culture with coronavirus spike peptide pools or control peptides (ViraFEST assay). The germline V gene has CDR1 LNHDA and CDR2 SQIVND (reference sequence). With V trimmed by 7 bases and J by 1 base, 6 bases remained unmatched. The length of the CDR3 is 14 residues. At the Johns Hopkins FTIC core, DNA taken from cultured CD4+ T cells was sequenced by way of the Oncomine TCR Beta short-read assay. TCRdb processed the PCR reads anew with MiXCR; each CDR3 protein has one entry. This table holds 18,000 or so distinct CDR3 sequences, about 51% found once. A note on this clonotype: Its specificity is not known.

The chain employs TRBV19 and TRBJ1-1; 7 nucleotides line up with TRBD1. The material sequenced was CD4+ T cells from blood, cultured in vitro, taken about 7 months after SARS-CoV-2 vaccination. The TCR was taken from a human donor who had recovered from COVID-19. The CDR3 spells CASKTGYGNTEAFF. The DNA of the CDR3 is TGTGCCAGTAAGACAGGGTATGGGAACACTGAAGCTTTCTTT.